The 21 T cell receptor beta chains below come from one sample, sequenced in a study of blood T cell repertoires in COVID-19. The repertoire was sequenced with immunoSEQ multiplex PCR; TCRdb's copy has only in-frame clones and lacks some. This table has tens of thousands of clones, 75% to 90% appearing once. Input material: peripheral blood. The receptors come from a woman aged 55-75 years with COVID-19, enrolled during active disease.

A few counts support this clone. The chain uses TRBV27 and TRBJ2-7; 9 bases map to TRBD2. The CDR3 totals 15 residues. V lost 2 bases to trimming and J lost 2 bases; unmatched junction nucleotides: 4. The germline gives CDR1 MNHEY, CDR2 SMNVEV (reference sequence). CDR3 DNA sequence: TGTGCCAGCAGTTTAAAGGCGGGAGGGGCCTACGAGCAGTACTTC. Amino acid sequence: CASSLKAGGAYEQYF.

This chain links TRBV19 with TRBJ1-2; no firm D call. The CDR3 totals 14 residues. The germline V gene encodes CDR1 LNHDA and CDR2 SQIVND (reference sequence). V gave up 3 bases and J gave up 5 bases, with 13 bases separating them. CDR3 amino acids: CASSIPIGGYGYTF. The DNA of the CDR3 is TGTGCCAGTAGTATCCCGATAGGAGGGTATGGCTACACCTTC.

The J gene is TRBJ2-2, the V gene TRBV7-2; 10 bases agree with TRBD2. Germline V gene data show CDR1 as SGHTA and CDR2 as FQGNSA. This CDR3 comprises 19 residues. Trimming cost V 0 bases and J 4 bases; bases outside gene matches: 11. CDR3 residues: CASSLASILTSGTTGELFF. CDR3 nucleotide sequence: TGTGCCAGCAGCTTAGCCTCTATCCTAACTAGCGGGACCACCGGGGAGCTGTTTTTT.

The chain uses TRBV29-1 and TRBJ2-7; D is unresolved. Germline V CDR1 and CDR2: SQVTM, ANQGSEA. CDR3 length: 12 residues. V shed 4 bases and J shed 4 bases, with 11 bases lying between them. The CDR3 sequence: CSVVVQQYEQYF. The CDR3 DNA sequence: TGCAGCGTTGTAGTGCAACAGTACGAGCAGTACTTC.

The V gene is TRBV11-2, the J gene TRBJ1-1; a weak D match, TRBD1 (5 bases). The V gene's germline CDR1 is SGHAT and CDR2 FQNNGV. The ends were cut back, 3 bases at V and 0 bases at J, with 11 bases in the middle. There are 15 residues in the CDR3. Written as DNA, the CDR3 is TGTGCCAGCAGCTTGAGCGGGACCATGAACACTGAAGCTTTCTTT. This gives the protein CASSLSGTMNTEAFF.

The chain couples TRBV7-9 to TRBJ1-2; D possibly corresponds to TRBD1 (6 bases). Germline V gives CDR1 SEHNR, CDR2 FQNEAQ (reference sequence). The V gene lost 5 bases and the J gene lost 5 bases, with 21 bases spanning the gap. This CDR3 spans 16 amino acids. CDR3 residues: CASSPGGGAQWYGYTF. CDR3 sequence (DNA): TGTGCCAGCAGCCCAGGTGGGGGGGCGCAATGGTATGGCTACACCTTC.

The chain carries TRBV9 and TRBJ2-1, with TRBD2 matching 7 bases. Germline V CDR1 and CDR2: SGDLS, YYNGEE. The V segment lost 2 bases and the J segment 0 bases; nucleotides outside the gene matches: 8. There are 17 residues in the CDR3. The CDR3 region is CASSVSSLAASYNEQFF. The DNA of the CDR3 is TGTGCCAGCAGCGTCAGTTCCCTAGCGGCCTCCTACAATGAGCAGTTCTTC.

The chain is built from TRBV30 and TRBJ2-7; D possibly corresponds to TRBD2 (6 bases). Trimming shortened V by 3 bases and J by 6 bases, and 18 bases separated the two germline ends. This CDR3 contains 14 residues. Germline V gives CDR1 GTSNPN, CDR2 SVGIG (reference sequence). CDR3 region: CAWRGGRVPGEQYF. The CDR3 DNA reads TGTGCCTGGAGGGGGGGTAGGGTTCCTGGCGAGCAGTACTTC.

The J gene is TRBJ2-7, the V gene TRBV6-6, with TRBD1 matching over 7 bases. J lost 4 bases, V lost 2 bases, and 11 bases had no gene match. Germline CDR1 and CDR2: MNHNY and SVGAGI (reference sequence). CDR3 length: 16 residues. The CDR3 reads CASSYPQGQRRYEQYF. The CDR3 coding sequence is TGTGCCAGCAGTTACCCGCAGGGACAGCGGCGTTACGAGCAGTACTTC.

This chain joins TRBV27 and TRBJ2-7, with 9 nucleotides matching TRBD1. J was trimmed by 2 bases and V by 3 bases; bases with no gene match: 5. CDR1 is MNHEY and CDR2 is SMNVEV in the germline V gene (reference sequence). The CDR3 has 15 residues. The CDR3 loop reads CASSFGTGTPYEQYF. CDR3 in DNA: TGTGCCAGCAGTTTCGGGACAGGGACCCCCTACGAGCAGTACTTC.

This chain joins TRBV5-1 and TRBJ2-5; perhaps TRBD2 as D (6 bases). Germline V gives CDR1 SGHRS, CDR2 YFSETQ. This CDR3 spans 17 amino acids. The ends were cut back, 0 bases at V and 5 bases at J, with 20 bases in the middle. Here the CDR3 reads CASSLGVGGGKLETQYF. The CDR3 region has the DNA TGCGCCAGCAGCTTGGGGGTTGGCGGCGGGAAGCTTGAGACCCAGTACTTC.

This sequence joins TRBV2 and TRBJ1-4, with D unclear. Trimming removed 6 bases from V and 6 bases from J, with 14 bases in between. The CDR3 runs to 14 residues. Germline CDR1 is SNHLY and CDR2 is FYNNEI. As DNA, the CDR3 is TGTGCCAGCAGATTAGACACGTACTATGAAAAACTGTTTTTT. Protein product: CASRLDTYYEKLFF.

The CDR3 loop reads CASSLPSAGGTQYF. CDR3 nucleotide sequence: TGTGCCAGCAGCTTACCCTCAGCGGGAGGGACCCAGTACTTC. This rearrangement joins TRBV7-2 to TRBJ2-5; 9 bases match TRBD2. This CDR3 is built from 14 residues. Germline lookup yields CDR1 SGHTA and CDR2 FQGNSA. J lost 7 bases, V lost 2 bases, and 5 bases had no gene match.

In DNA, the CDR3 is TGCAGCGTACTATCAGGGGTTAGCACAGATACGCAGTATTTT. It codes for CSVLSGVSTDTQYF. The chain couples TRBV29-1 to TRBJ2-3; possible D gene TRBD1, 6 bases. The CDR3 loop spans 14 amino acids. Per germline, CDR1 SQVTM and CDR2 ANQGSEA. Trimming removed 6 bases from V and 0 bases from J, with 13 bases in between.

This rearrangement joins TRBV9 to TRBJ2-1; 12 nucleotides agree with TRBD2. In germline, CDR1 is SGDLS, CDR2 YYNGEE. This CDR3 region has 17 residues. The V and J ends lost 2 bases and 1 base, in that order; junction bases with no gene match: 4. CDR3 sequence reads: CASSVGLAGLSYNEQFF. CDR3 sequence (DNA): TGTGCCAGCAGCGTGGGACTAGCGGGCCTGTCCTACAATGAGCAGTTCTTC.

The CDR3 DNA reads as TGTGCCACCAGTGATGACCCGGGACAGGGAAAAACCGGGGAGCTGTTTTTT. This encodes CATSDDPGQGKTGELFF. This rearrangement joins TRBV24-1 to TRBJ2-2; 9 bases fit TRBD1. Germline values: CDR1 KGHDR, CDR2 SFDVKD. V was pared by 3 bases and J by 5 bases, with 9 bases of the junction left unmatched. The CDR3 length is 17 residues.

The chain carries TRBV30 and TRBJ2-3; D call uncertain. The CDR3 consists of 15 residues. The ends were cut back, 0 bases at V and 0 bases at J, with 10 bases in the middle. Germline loops: CDR1 GTSNPN, CDR2 SVGIG (reference sequence). The CDR3 nucleotides read TGTGCCTGGAGTGTCTCGCAGTATAGCACAGATACGCAGTATTTT. As protein: CAWSVSQYSTDTQYF.

V and J are TRBV6-5 and TRBJ1-2; 7 bases agree with TRBD1. V gave up 7 bases and J gave up 6 bases; unmatched junction bases: 8. From germline, CDR1 is MNHEY and CDR2 SVGAGI. This CDR3 region has 13 residues. The CDR3 DNA reads TGTGCCAGCACCCAAATCGGACAGGATGGCTACACCTTC. Translated, it gives CASTQIGQDGYTF.

The chain joins TRBV9 to TRBJ2-1, with 10 bases fitting TRBD2. CDR3 length: 16 amino acids. The germline gives CDR1 SGDLS, CDR2 YYNGEE. The ends lost 4 bases at V and 5 bases at J; junction bases unmatched: 9. CDR3 region: CASSTFPSGSHNEQFF. The CDR3, as DNA: TGTGCCAGCAGCACATTCCCTAGCGGGAGCCACAATGAGCAGTTCTTC.

The chain couples TRBV28 to TRBJ1-4; maybe TRBD1 (6 bases). Trimming pared 10 bases from V and 6 bases from J, leaving 18 bases between. Germline V CDR1 and CDR2: MDHEN, SYDVKM. The length of the CDR3 is 14 residues. DNA for the CDR3: TGTGCCACCCTAGGGGGGGGTTGGGATGAAAAACTGTTTTTT. Translation: CATLGGGWDEKLFF.

Only one count was recorded for this clone. This chain links TRBV6-2 or TRBV6-3 with TRBJ1-6, with 7 bases matching TRBD1. The junction had 9 bases not matched to a gene; V was cut back by 5 bases and J by 5 bases. This CDR3 is built from 16 residues. Per germline, CDR1 MNHEY and CDR2 SVGEGT. The CDR3 region has the DNA TGTGCCAGCAGTCCGGCGTCGGGACAGAATAATTCACCCCTCCACTTT. Its protein is CASSPASGQNNSPLHF.